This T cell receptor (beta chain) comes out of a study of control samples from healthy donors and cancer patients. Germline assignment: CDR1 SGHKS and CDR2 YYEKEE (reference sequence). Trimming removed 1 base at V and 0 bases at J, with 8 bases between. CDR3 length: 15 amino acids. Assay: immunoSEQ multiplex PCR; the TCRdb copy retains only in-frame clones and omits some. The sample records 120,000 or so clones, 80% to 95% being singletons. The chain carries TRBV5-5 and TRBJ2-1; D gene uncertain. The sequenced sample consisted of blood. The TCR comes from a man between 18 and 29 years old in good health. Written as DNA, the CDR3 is TGTGCCAGCAGCTTGCAGGTCTCCTCCTACAATGAGCAGTTCTTC. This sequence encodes CASSLQVSSYNEQFF.